The 13 T cell receptor beta chains below all came from one sample that was sequenced in a study of T-cell memory formation after mild COVID-19. TCRdb itself ran the 5' RACE reads through MiXCR, one entry per CDR3 protein. This table has a few hundred thousand distinct CDR3 sequences, 25% to 30% appearing once. The sequenced sample consisted of PBMCs or a T cell subset sorted from them (not recorded which). The receptors come from an adult woman who had mild COVID-19 (a few samples of this study predate the infection). Cell type and time point are not known.

The rearrangement joins TRBV19 to TRBJ2-1; perhaps TRBD1 as D (6 bases). Trimming cost V 5 bases and J 8 bases, with 22 bases left between them. Per the germline V gene, CDR1 is LNHDA and CDR2 is SQIVND (reference sequence). The CDR3 extends over 16 amino acids. Here the CDR3 DNA reads TGTGCCAGTAGTGCTTCCCGACAGGTTTCCCCCTATGAGCAGTTCTTC. It encodes CASSASRQVSPYEQFF.

This clonotype was seen many times. V gene TRBV5-1 combines with J gene TRBJ1-3, with D perhaps TRBD1 (6 bases). The CDR3 consists of 17 residues. Germline lookup yields CDR1 SGHRS and CDR2 YFSETQ. Between the trimmed V and J ends, which lost 0 bases and 0 bases, there was a span of 13 bases. The CDR3 nucleotides are TGCGCCAGCAGCTTGGGAGACAGGACTCACTCTGGAAACACCATATATTTT. It translates to CASSLGDRTHSGNTIYF. Full variable domain (outside the CDR3, taken from reference TRBV5-1 and TRBJ1-3): KAGVTQTPRYLIKTRGQQVTLSCSPISGHRSVSWYQQTPGQGLQFLFEYFSETQRNKGNFPGRFSGRQFSNSRSEMNVSTLELGDSALYLCASSLGDRTHSGNTIYFGEGSWLTVV.

This clonotype was counted only a few times. The chain employs TRBV24-1 and TRBJ2-3; TRBD2 matches 7 bases. The CDR3 sequence is 16 residues long. J was trimmed by 0 bases and V by 3 bases; bases with no gene match: 5. Germline V CDR1 and CDR2: KGHDR, SFDVKD. The CDR3, as DNA: TGTGCCACCAGTGATCTCGGCGGGGGAAGCACAGATACGCAGTATTTT. Translated, it gives CATSDLGGGSTDTQYF.

A few counts support this clonotype. Sequence at one end of the junction differs from germline and may be a read error. The chain carries TRBV5-1 and TRBJ2-4; D gene uncertain. Germline loops: CDR1 SGHRS, CDR2 YFSETQ. The CDR3 runs to 17 residues. CDR3 nucleotides: TGCGCCAGCATCTTGGGAACTACATTCCTAGCCAAAAACATTCAGTACTTC. Amino acids: CASILGTTFLAKNIQYF.

This clonotype came up a few times. The gene calls are TRBV2 and TRBJ2-7; D tentatively reads TRBD1 or TRBD2 (5 bases each). CDR3 length equals 14 residues. Germline CDR1 is SNHLY and CDR2 is FYNNEI. The germline V and J ends were trimmed by 3 bases and 2 bases, with 11 bases remaining between them. For the CDR3, the DNA is TGTGCCAGCAGTGAGGGGACGTTTCCCTACGAGCAGTACTTC. Encoded protein: CASSEGTFPYEQYF. Variable domain in full (rest from reference TRBV2 and TRBJ2-7): EPEVTQTPSHQVTQMGQEVILRCVPISNHLYFYWYRQILGQKVEFLVSFYNNEISEKSEIFDDQFSVERPDGSNFTLKIRSTKLEDSAMYFCASSEGTFPYEQYFGPGTRLTVT.

This clonotype was picked up a small number of times. The genes are TRBV7-2 and TRBJ2-7, with D possibly TRBD1 on 5 matching bases. The CDR3 extends over 15 amino acids. V lost 3 bases and J lost 3, with 15 bases in between. Germline CDR1 is SGHTA and CDR2 is FQGNSA. The CDR3 spells CASSFRQSVGYEQYF. CDR3 in DNA: TGTGCCAGCAGCTTTCGACAGTCGGTGGGCTACGAGCAGTACTTC.

The V and J genes are TRBV19 and TRBJ2-7, with D possibly being TRBD1 or TRBD2 (5 bases each). Germline loops: CDR1 LNHDA, CDR2 SQIVND (reference sequence). The CDR3 has 11 residues. Trimming pared 3 bases from V and 7 bases from J, leaving 7 bases between. The CDR3 sequence: CASSIWGEQYF. For the CDR3, the DNA is TGTGCCAGTAGTATCTGGGGGGAGCAGTACTTC.

This chain links TRBV7-2 with TRBJ2-1; possibly TRBD2 for D (6 bases). Looked up from germline, CDR1 is SGHTA and CDR2 is FQGNSA. The CDR3 sequence is 13 residues long. The V gene lost 1 base and the J gene lost 9 bases, with 10 bases spanning the gap. CDR3 DNA sequence: TGTGCCAGCAGCTTAGGGGGGGTTGGTGAGCAGTTCTTC. This encodes CASSLGGVGEQFF.

The chain recombines TRBV6-2 or TRBV6-3 with TRBJ2-3, with 13 bases that match TRBD2. CDR1 and CDR2 (germline): MNHEY, SVGEGT. V trimming: 6 bases; J trimming: 3 bases; junction bases outside the gene matches: 6. The CDR3 runs 16 residues. CDR3 protein: CASRPMTSGRTDTQYF. The CDR3 bases are TGTGCCAGCAGACCCATGACTAGCGGGAGGACAGATACGCAGTATTTT.

In DNA form, the CDR3 reads TGTGCCAGCAGCCGAGCGACTAGTTTATACACAGATACGCAGTATTTT. This gives the protein CASSRATSLYTDTQYF. The chain has TRBV5-6 and TRBJ2-3, with D maybe TRBD2 (6 bases). Trimming took off 4 bases at V and 2 bases at J, with 17 bases between the two ends. CDR1 and CDR2 from the germline V gene are SGHDT and YYEEEE. The CDR3 runs to 16 residues.

The chain recombines TRBV30 with TRBJ2-1; D is unresolved. V gave up 6 bases and J gave up 4 bases, with 16 bases separating them. The CDR3 consists of 14 residues. Germline V gene sequence: CDR1 GTSNPN, CDR2 SVGIG (reference sequence). The CDR3 nucleotides are TGTGCCTGTGACGGCCAAAGGGATTACAATGAGCAGTTCTTC. It codes for CACDGQRDYNEQFF.

CDR3: CASSPRRKKTEAFF. The CDR3 region has the DNA TGTGCCAGTAGTCCCCGACGTAAAAAGACTGAAGCTTTCTTT. This rearrangement joins TRBV19 to TRBJ1-1; D gene uncertain. The germline CDR1 and CDR2 sequences are LNHDA and SQIVND (reference sequence). Trimming took 5 bases from V and 5 from J, leaving 15 bases between them. CDR3 length equals 14 residues. Variable domain in full (rest from reference TRBV19 and TRBJ1-1): DGGITQSPKYLFRKEGQNVTLSCEQNLNHDAMYWYRQDPGQGLRLIYYSQIVNDFQKGDIAEGYSVSREKKESFPLTVTSAQKNPTAFYLCASSPRRKKTEAFFGQGTRLTVV.

The J gene is TRBJ2-1, the V gene TRBV20-1; 9 nucleotides match TRBD1. The CDR3 sequence is 15 residues long. The J segment lost 4 bases and the V segment lost 6 bases, leaving 10 bases of the junction unmatched. The germline gives CDR1 DFQATT, CDR2 SNEGSKA (reference sequence). The CDR3: CSARGTGNKYNEQFF. DNA of the CDR3: TGCAGTGCCCGGGGGACAGGGAACAAATACAATGAGCAGTTCTTC.